These 32 T cell receptor beta chains were sequenced from one sample in a study of metastatic and nonmetastatic thyroid tumors. TCRdb reanalyzed the PCR reads with MiXCR. The table lists tens of thousands of clones, 25% to 30% of them singletons, with around 10% in the top ten. Thyroid surgery was preceded by no treatment in any patient. Sequencing used blood. The receptors originated from a female donor with papillary thyroid cancer or a benign thyroid nodule (not recorded which). Some clones in this sample may be carry-over from other donors' samples.

This clone appeared many times. The chain is built from TRBV5-1 and TRBJ2-2; 8 bases are shared with TRBD1. Germline CDR1 SGHRS, CDR2 YFSETQ. V lost 0 bases, J lost 7 bases, and 8 bases stayed unmatched. The CDR3 is 16 amino acids. CDR3: CASSLDRGRASGELFF. In DNA form, the CDR3 reads TGCGCCAGCAGCTTGGACAGGGGGAGAGCGAGCGGGGAGCTGTTTTTT.

This clone has only a few counts. The chain joins TRBV6-1 to TRBJ1-1; tentatively, D is TRBD1 (6 bases). CDR1 is MNHNS, CDR2 SASEGT, per germline. This CDR3 spans 16 amino acids. With 8 bases removed from V and 0 bases from J, the gap between germline ends came to 19 bases. CDR3 sequence: CASPITGFSMNTEAFF. Here the CDR3 DNA reads TGTGCCAGCCCGATAACAGGGTTCTCTATGAACACTGAAGCTTTCTTT.

This clone occurred many times. A much larger clone differs by one base, so this may be a read error. CDR3 amino acids: CANSSGTGTYEQYF. CDR3 sequence (DNA): TGTGCCAACAGCTCCGGGACAGGGACCTACGAGCAGTACTTC. The chain combines TRBV7-2 with TRBJ2-7, with 9 bases aligning to TRBD1. The CDR3 covers 14 residues. Germline loops: CDR1 SGHTA, CDR2 FQGNSA.

This clone has at least ten counts. The rearrangement joins TRBV10-3 to TRBJ2-7, with D uncertain. The CDR3 runs to 16 residues. Deletions cut 3 bases from V and 6 bases from J, with 21 bases between. Germline CDR1 reads ENHRY; CDR2 reads SYGVKD. CDR3 sequence reads: CAISDLQNAHPAEQYF. Here the CDR3 DNA reads TGTGCCATCAGTGACCTCCAAAACGCACACCCCGCCGAGCAGTACTTC.

This clone appeared many times. J is TRBJ2-5 and V is TRBV2, with unresolved D. Trimming removed 2 bases at V and 5 bases at J, with 9 bases between. The germline CDR1 and CDR2 sequences are SNHLY and FYNNEI. The CDR3 spans 13 residues. The CDR3 bases are TGTGCCAGCAGTGAATCTAGTATGGAGACCCAGTACTTC. Protein sequence: CASSESSMETQYF. Filled out from reference TRBV2 and TRBJ2-5, the complete variable domain reads EPEVTQTPSHQVTQMGQEVILRCVPISNHLYFYWYRQILGQKVEFLVSFYNNEISEKSEIFDDQFSVERPDGSNFTLKIRSTKLEDSAMYFCASSESSMETQYFGPGTRLLVL.

This clone has at least ten counts. J is TRBJ1-2 and V is TRBV19; 8 bases line up with TRBD1. The CDR3 consists of 15 residues. The germline CDR1 and CDR2 sequences are LNHDA and SQIVND (reference sequence). The V gene end was trimmed by 4 bases and the J gene end by 5 bases; junction bases not matched to a gene: 9. This CDR3 is CASSTATGTGYGYTF. The CDR3 bases are TGTGCCAGTAGTACCGCTACCGGGACAGGATATGGCTACACCTTC. Based on the CDR3 plus reference TRBV19 and TRBJ1-2, the full variable domain is DGGITQSPKYLFRKEGQNVTLSCEQNLNHDAMYWYRQDPGQGLRLIYYSQIVNDFQKGDIAEGYSVSREKKESFPLTVTSAQKNPTAFYLCASSTATGTGYGYTFGSGTRLTVV.

This clone was observed a few times. A much larger clone differs by one base, so this may be a read error. This chain connects TRBV29-1 to TRBJ2-5; TRBD2 matches at 8 bases. V gave up 6 bases and J gave up 3 bases; unmatched junction bases: 6. The CDR3 runs to 13 residues. Germline assignment: CDR1 SQVTM and CDR2 ANQGSEA. The CDR3 bases are TGCAGCGTCGCTAGGACTAGCAAAGAGACCCAGTACTTC. Its translation is CSVARTSKETQYF.

Ten or more counts support this clone. The rearrangement uses TRBV5-1 and TRBJ1-2; D gene unclear. The CDR3 is 15 residues long. The V gene lost 5 bases and the J gene lost 8 bases, with 22 bases spanning the gap. CDR1 is SGHRS, CDR2 YFSETQ, per germline. The CDR3 bases are TGCGCCAGCAGTGCCAAACCTCGGTACGATAAGGGCTACACCTTC. Translated, it gives CASSAKPRYDKGYTF.

V usage is TRBV18 and J usage is TRBJ1-1; the D gene is possibly TRBD1 (5 bases). Germline V gives CDR1 KGHSH, CDR2 LQKENI. CDR3 length equals 13 residues. V lost 6 bases and J lost 1, with 9 bases in between. As DNA, the CDR3 is TGTGCCAGCTCTCAGACAGAGAACACTGAAGCTTTCTTT. Its protein is CASSQTENTEAFF.

Many counts were recorded for this clone. With a much larger clone just one base away, this may be a read error. This CDR3 is also generated by other DNA sequences in the sample. The rearrangement links TRBV10-2 to TRBJ2-1; D may match TRBD1 or TRBD2 (6 bases each). The CDR3 totals 13 residues. V lost 4 bases and J 10 bases, leaving 14 bases between the germline ends. Germline-derived CDR1 and CDR2 are WSHSY and SAAADI. CDR3 sequence reads: CASSAREGGEQFF. The DNA for the CDR3 is TGCGCCAGCAGTGCTCGAGAGGGGGGCGAGCAGTTCTTC.

Comments on this clone: The junction differs from germline at one of its ends, possibly a read error. V and J are TRBV24-1 and TRBJ2-2; D possibly corresponds to TRBD2 (6 bases). This CDR3 region has 14 residues. The V gene's germline CDR1 is KGHDR and CDR2 SFDVKD. The CDR3 sequence: CASGGGQVTGELFF. DNA for the CDR3: TGTGCCTCCGGAGGAGGGCAAGTAACCGGGGAGTTGTTTTTT.

In this sample, this clone is medium-sized. V usage is TRBV6-1 and J usage is TRBJ1-5; D is possibly TRBD1 (6 bases). Germline CDR1 reads MNHNS; CDR2 reads SASEGT. Trimming left V 4 bases short and J 5 bases short, with 9 bases between. CDR3 length: 13 amino acids. The CDR3: CASSGTVDQPQHF. The CDR3 DNA is TGTGCCAGCAGTGGGACAGTTGATCAGCCCCAGCATTTT.

This clone was detected ten times or more. This chain connects TRBV24-1 to TRBJ2-7; 10 nucleotides align to TRBD1. J was trimmed by 8 bases and V by 2 bases; bases with no gene match: 11. The germline V gene encodes CDR1 KGHDR and CDR2 SFDVKD. The CDR3 is 16 amino acids. In DNA, the CDR3 is TGTGCCACCAGTGATTCACTGGGACAGGGGAGGTACAAGCAGTACTTC. The encoded protein is CATSDSLGQGRYKQYF.

This clone has at least ten counts. The chain links TRBV30 to TRBJ1-5; 9 bases agree with TRBD1. V lost 2 bases, J lost 2 bases, and 19 bases stayed unmatched. This CDR3 is built from 20 residues. Per germline, CDR1 GTSNPN and CDR2 SVGIG (reference sequence). CDR3 sequence reads: CAWSPYHRQGVWSGNQPQHF. The CDR3 DNA sequence: TGTGCCTGGAGTCCGTATCACCGACAGGGGGTCTGGTCGGGCAATCAGCCCCAGCATTTT.

This clone is labeled medium-sized. The V gene is TRBV28, the J gene TRBJ2-1; 11 bases align to TRBD2. With V trimmed by 6 bases and J by 7 bases, 14 bases remained unmatched. CDR3 size: 17 residues. CDR1 and CDR2 from the germline V gene are MDHEN and SYDVKM. As DNA, the CDR3 is TGTGCCAGCAGCCTACTGGGGTCGGGACTAGCGGTGAATGAGCAGTTCTTC. The encoded protein is CASSLLGSGLAVNEQFF.

Many counts were recorded for this clone. The J gene is TRBJ2-5, the V gene TRBV28, with 12 bases that match TRBD2. The CDR3 runs 15 residues. The V and J ends lost 6 bases and 5 bases, in that order; junction bases with no gene match: 7. CDR1 is MDHEN, CDR2 SYDVKM, per germline. CDR3 residues: CASSRRLAGVETQYF. The CDR3 DNA is TGTGCCAGCAGCCGCAGACTAGCGGGGGTGGAGACCCAGTACTTC.

This clone was seen a few times. One junction end does not reproduce the germline sequence, and a read error may be involved. This rearrangement joins TRBV27 to TRBJ1-6, with unresolved D. The CDR3 has 13 residues. CDR1 and CDR2 (germline): MNHEY, SMNVEV (reference sequence). CDR3 nucleotide sequence: TGTGCCAGCAGTGTATCCCGGGGTTCACCCCTCCACTTT. This translates into CASSVSRGSPLHF.

Of note for this clone: One end of the junction is discordant with germline, which a read error may explain. The chain combines TRBV7-8 with TRBJ2-1; weak D call: TRBD2 (5 bases). The germline CDR1 and CDR2 sequences are SGHVS and FQNEAQ. This CDR3 contains 15 residues. CDR3 in DNA: TGTGCCTGCAGCAGACTGGCTTCGGGGAGCAATGAGCAGTTCTTC. This translates into CACSRLASGSNEQFF. Combining the CDR3 with reference TRBV7-8 and TRBJ2-1 gives the whole variable domain GAGVSQSPRYKVAKRGQDVALRCDPISGHVSLFWYQQALGQGPEFLTYFQNEAQLDKSGLPSDRFFAERPEGSVSTLKIQRTQQEDSAVYLCACSRLASGSNEQFFGPGTRLTVL.

The chain links TRBV20-1 to TRBJ2-7, with 11 bases identical to TRBD2. The CDR3 is 18 amino acids. Germline V CDR1 and CDR2: DFQATT, SNEGSKA (reference sequence). The trim removed 5 bases at V and 3 bases at J, leaving 18 bases unmatched. The CDR3 loop reads CSAPTRVAGGPGDYEQYF. CDR3 bases: TGCAGTGCTCCCACCCGGGTAGCGGGAGGGCCAGGAGACTACGAGCAGTACTTC.

This clone turned up a few times. It may be a read error: a sequence one base away is much more abundant. CDR3: CASSTGDGNQPQHF. The CDR3 bases are TGCGCCAGCAGCACAGGGGATGGCAACCAGCCCCAGCATTTT. This chain connects TRBV5-1 to TRBJ1-5, with TRBD1 matching over 7 bases. The CDR3 has 14 amino acids. Germline CDR1 SGHRS, CDR2 YFSETQ.

V gene TRBV12-3 or TRBV12-4 combines with J gene TRBJ1-2; 7 nucleotides agree with TRBD1. Trimming took 3 bases from V and 8 from J; bases not matched to a gene: 9. The CDR3 length is 14 residues. CDR3 in amino acids: CASSFGTEVGGYTF. The CDR3 DNA is TGTGCCAGCAGTTTCGGGACAGAGGTAGGCGGCTACACCTTC.

This clone showed up many times. V gene TRBV10-3 combines with J gene TRBJ2-1; 7 nucleotides line up with TRBD2. V shed 4 bases and J 6 bases; nucleotides not matched to a gene: 9. Germline CDR1 and CDR2: ENHRY and SYGVKD. This CDR3 comprises 15 residues. In nucleotides, the CDR3 is TGTGCCATCAGTGGGAAGGGAGGGAGCGCCAATGAGCAGTTCTTC. Its protein is CAISGKGGSANEQFF.

The gene calls are TRBV5-1 and TRBJ2-7; no reliable D call. Trimming removed 1 base at V and 7 bases at J, with 12 bases between. Germline lookup yields CDR1 SGHRS and CDR2 YFSETQ. The CDR3 covers 13 residues. The CDR3 DNA sequence: TGCGCCAGCAGCTTGCTCCCCGCTGGGGAGCAGTACTTC. As protein: CASSLLPAGEQYF.

Ten or more counts support this clone. The chain employs TRBV5-5 and TRBJ2-1, with 9 bases aligning to TRBD1. This CDR3 is built from 15 residues. Looked up from germline, CDR1 is SGHKS and CDR2 is YYEKEE (reference sequence). Trimming cost V 0 bases and J 9 bases; bases outside gene matches: 7. The CDR3 DNA reads TGTGCCAGCAGCTTGGAGTTGACAGGGGGGAGTGAGCAGTTCTTC. Translation: CASSLELTGGSEQFF.

This clone has a count of ten or more. This chain uses TRBV19 with TRBJ2-1; D is perhaps TRBD2 (6 bases). Germline CDR1 LNHDA, CDR2 SQIVND (reference sequence). The CDR3 is made up of 13 amino acids. The V and J ends lost 1 base and 9 bases respectively, with 10 bases between them. CDR3 residues: CASSIGLEGEQFF. CDR3 bases: TGTGCCAGTAGTATAGGACTAGAGGGTGAGCAGTTCTTC.

The table lists this clone with a few counts. The rearrangement joins TRBV3-1 to TRBJ2-1; TRBD2 might be the D (5 bases). CDR1 and CDR2 from the germline V gene are LGHDT and YNNKEL (reference sequence). The CDR3 runs 16 residues. Trimming cost V 1 base and J 12 bases, with 22 bases left between them. Here the CDR3 reads CASSQGPLELGFGQFF. CDR3 DNA: TGTGCCAGCAGCCAAGGACCACTAGAATTGGGGTTTGGGCAGTTCTTC.

This clone was counted once. The rearrangement uses TRBV28 and TRBJ2-3, with TRBD1 as a possible D gene (5 bases). Germline assignment: CDR1 MDHEN and CDR2 SYDVKM. Trimming stripped 4 bases from V and 6 bases from J, with 26 bases between. This CDR3 region has 18 residues. The CDR3 spells CASSSSWGWASSRDTQYF. CDR3 in DNA: TGTGCCAGCAGTTCATCCTGGGGCTGGGCTAGTTCCCGTGATACGCAGTATTTT. Drawing the rest from reference TRBV28 and TRBJ2-3, the complete variable domain is DVKVTQSSRYLVKRTGEKVFLECVQDMDHENMFWYRQDPGLGLRLIYFSYDVKMKEKGDIPEGYSVSREKKERFSLILESASTNQTSMYLCASSSSWGWASSRDTQYFGPGTRLTVL.

This clone was seen more than once but under ten times. The J gene is TRBJ2-1, the V gene TRBV5-1, with 10 bases aligning to TRBD2. The J segment lost 4 bases and the V segment lost 5 bases, leaving 6 bases of the junction unmatched. Germline values: CDR1 SGHRS, CDR2 YFSETQ. This CDR3 has 15 residues. DNA of the CDR3: TGCGCCAGCAGGCCTGGACTAGCGGCTTACAATGAGCAGTTCTTC. This sequence encodes CASRPGLAAYNEQFF.

Only a few counts were recorded for this clone. The chain combines TRBV28 with TRBJ2-3, with D unresolved. Germline V lookup: CDR1 MDHEN, CDR2 SYDVKM. Trimming stripped 5 bases from V and 9 bases from J, with 9 bases between. The CDR3 runs 11 residues. The CDR3 region has the DNA TGTGCCAGCAGTCATTCGGGCACGCAGTATTTT. This translates into CASSHSGTQYF.

This chain joins TRBV28 and TRBJ2-7, with 8 bases that match TRBD1. The CDR3 is 15 residues long. The germline V gene has CDR1 MDHEN and CDR2 SYDVKM. With 2 bases clipped from V and 3 bases from J, the junction kept 6 bases outside the gene matches. This CDR3 is CASSLGGQESYEQYF. The CDR3 DNA reads TGTGCCAGCAGTTTAGGGGGACAGGAAAGCTACGAGCAGTACTTC.

This clone was counted only a few times. Its ends do not fully match the called genes, so a read error is possible. The chain combines TRBV12-3 or TRBV12-4 with TRBJ1-3; maybe TRBD1 (5 bases). The CDR3 totals 15 residues. CDR3 sequence: CASTKGPISVNTIYF. The CDR3 coding sequence is TGTGCCAGCACCAAGGGACCGATCTCTGTAAACACCATATATTTT.

This clone is labeled medium-sized. This sequence joins TRBV27 and TRBJ1-6; D may be TRBD1 (5 bases). V lost 5 bases, J lost 5 bases, and 10 bases lay in between. The germline gives CDR1 MNHEY, CDR2 SMNVEV (reference sequence). The CDR3 runs 14 residues. The CDR3 region is CASSLGGNNSPLHF. CDR3 DNA: TGTGCCAGCAGTCTGGGGGGAAATAATTCACCCCTCCACTTT.